The source of this T cell receptor (beta chain) is a study of blood T cell repertoires in COVID-19. Study context: The origin of the acute and convalescent COVID-19 samples was the United States, Italy and Spain. PBMCs, B-cell-depleted T cells, or T cells were the source of the cDNA or gDNA that made up the material.

TCRdb's copy holds only in-frame clones and misses some; the assay was immunoSEQ multiplex PCR. The data hold 390,000 or so clones, with 85% to 90% observed a single time. Germline V gives CDR1 SGHTA, CDR2 FQGTGA. V was clipped by 5 bases and J by 3 bases; unmatched bases: 6. The CDR3 runs 15 residues. Adults between about 18 and 89 years of age took part from approximately 24 US areas. Clinical history reported by participants formed the basis on which cohorts were assigned. Sequenced input: PBMCs or T cells enriched from blood (not recorded which). The source is a man aged 18 to 29 who had recovered from COVID-19. The V call is TRBV7-3, the J call TRBJ2-3; TRBD2 agrees at 9 bases. The CDR3 DNA reads TGTGCCAGCAGCCCCGGGGGACTAGCAACAGATACGCAGTATTTT. Translated: CASSPGGLATDTQYF.